This section outlines one T cell receptor beta chain sequence together with its context. The sample contains more than one DNA sequence encoding this CDR3. The data were produced by immunoSEQ multiplex PCR, yet TCRdb's version contains in-frame clones alone and is incomplete. The sample includes nearly 60,000 clones, approximately 88% seen only once; the top ten take 21%. The data were obtained in a study of T cells in tuberculosis. Study results and limitations: Low-affinity CD1B-GMM tetramer-binding T cells may have been missed.

CDR1 is LGHNA, CDR2 YSLEER, per germline. The CDR3 is 15 amino acids. With 0 bases clipped from V and 5 bases from J, the junction kept 6 bases outside the gene matches. Sorting used thawed, overnight-rested PBMC stained with anti-CD3, a viability dye and GMM-loaded CD1B tetramer. C32 glucose monomycolate from Rhodococcus equi was loaded onto the CD1B tetramers. The chain has TRBV4-3 and TRBJ1-2, with 7 nucleotides matching TRBD1. The sample consisted of CD1b-GMM tetramer-negative cells sorted from PBMCs. The TCR originated in an adult woman with latent tuberculosis. CDR3 DNA: TGCGCCAGCAGCCAAGATCAGACAGGGTCTTATGGCTACACCTTC. This sequence encodes CASSQDQTGSYGYTF.